The 10 T cell receptor beta chains in this list originate from one sample, sequenced in a study of blood T cell repertoires in COVID-19. Some clones are missing from TCRdb's copy, which holds only in-frame ones; the method was immunoSEQ multiplex PCR. Of more than 200,000 clones in the sample, 70% to 90% were seen once. Sequences were obtained from PBMCs or T cells enriched from blood (not recorded which). Every receptor here comes from a woman between 40 and 50 years old with acute COVID-19.

V usage is TRBV7-6 and J usage is TRBJ2-3; maybe TRBD2 (6 bases). Germline V gives CDR1 SGHVS, CDR2 FNYEAQ. The CDR3 consists of 15 residues. V was pared by 2 bases and J by 0 bases, with 9 bases between. DNA for the CDR3: TGTGCCAGCAGCTTACTGGCGGGAAGCACAGATACGCAGTATTTT. Translating it yields CASSLLAGSTDTQYF.

The rearrangement links TRBV19 to TRBJ1-1; 7 bases fit TRBD1. CDR3 length: 14 amino acids. V was pared by 6 bases and J by 0 bases, with 4 bases of the junction left unmatched. The germline gives CDR1 LNHDA, CDR2 SQIVND (reference sequence). As DNA, the CDR3 is TGTGCCAGTAGATACAGGGGAATGAACACTGAAGCTTTCTTT. Protein sequence: CASRYRGMNTEAFF.

This chain links TRBV6-1 with TRBJ1-5; D possibly corresponds to TRBD1 (5 bases). CDR3 length equals 16 residues. Trimming left V 4 bases short and J 3 bases short, with 16 bases between. Germline CDR1 MNHNS, CDR2 SASEGT. CDR3 coding DNA: TGTGCCAGCAGTGGACGGGGAGGAGGGGTCAATCAGCCCCAGCATTTT. It translates to CASSGRGGGVNQPQHF.

The chain couples TRBV7-9 to TRBJ2-6; 10 positions match TRBD1. Germline CDR1 is SEHNR and CDR2 is FQNEAQ (reference sequence). This CDR3 has 14 amino acids. J was trimmed by 9 bases and V by 4 bases; bases with no gene match: 3. The CDR3 coding sequence is TGTGCCAGCAGCTCCGGGGACAGGGGCAACGTCCTGACTTTC. Translation gives CASSSGDRGNVLTF. The full variable domain, its missing parts supplied by reference TRBV7-9 and TRBJ2-6, is DTGVSQNPRHKITKRGQNVTFRCDPISEHNRLYWYRQTLGQGPEFLTYFQNEAQLEKSRLLSDRFSAERPKGSFSTLEIQRTEQGDSAMYLCASSSGDRGNVLTFGAGSRLTVL.

This clone showed up just once. The chain has TRBV18 and TRBJ1-6, with D possibly being TRBD1 (6 bases). This CDR3 has 16 amino acids. Germline V lookup: CDR1 KGHSH, CDR2 LQKENI. The ends were cut back, 4 bases at V and 9 bases at J, with 19 bases in the middle. The CDR3 coding sequence is TGTGCCAGCTCACTACGGACAGCCGAGGGGGTTTCACCCCTCCACTTT. Encoded protein: CASSLRTAEGVSPLHF. The full variable domain, in which reference TRBV18 and TRBJ1-6 provide the parts outside the CDR3, is NAGVMQNPRHLVRRRGQEARLRCSPMKGHSHVYWYRQLPEEGLKFMVYLQKENIIDESGMPKERFSAEFPKEGPSILRIQQVVRGDSAAYFCASSLRTAEGVSPLHFGNGTRLTVT.

CDR3 bases: TGCGCCAGCACAGAGCGGGGAGACAATGAGCAGTTCTTC. Amino acids: CASTERGDNEQFF. The chain couples TRBV10-2 to TRBJ2-1; 7 bases map to TRBD2. The CDR3 contains 13 residues. V was clipped by 7 bases and J by 5 bases; unmatched bases: 5. Per germline, CDR1 WSHSY and CDR2 SAAADI.

The chain links TRBV6-5 to TRBJ1-1; 7 nucleotides align to TRBD1. The CDR3 loop spans 11 amino acids. CDR1 MNHEY and CDR2 SVGAGI come from the germline V gene. The V gene end was trimmed by 5 bases and the J gene end by 9 bases; junction bases not matched to a gene: 3. The CDR3 is CASSRDSQAFF. The DNA of the CDR3 is TGTGCCAGCAGTCGGGACAGCCAAGCTTTCTTT.

The genes are TRBV28 and TRBJ2-7, with 7 bases aligning to TRBD1. The CDR3 consists of 16 residues. V was clipped by 3 bases and J by 3 bases; unmatched bases: 11. The germline CDR1 and CDR2 sequences are MDHEN and SYDVKM. CDR3 in amino acids: CASSFLSGGQLYEQYF. CDR3 nucleotides: TGTGCCAGCAGTTTCCTCTCTGGGGGACAGCTCTACGAGCAGTACTTC.

This clone is a singleton in its sample. This rearrangement joins TRBV28 to TRBJ1-6; 8 bases line up with TRBD1. This CDR3 is built from 13 residues. Trimming took 8 bases from V and 8 from J; bases not matched to a gene: 5. The V gene's germline CDR1 is MDHEN and CDR2 SYDVKM. The CDR3 loop is CASQGARDSPLHF. The DNA of the CDR3 is TGTGCCAGCCAGGGGGCTAGGGATTCACCCCTCCACTTT.

The rearrangement uses TRBV11-1 and TRBJ2-2, with 7 nucleotides matching TRBD2. This CDR3 contains 13 residues. CDR1 and CDR2 (germline): SGHAT, FQDESV (reference sequence). The ends lost 5 bases at V and 6 bases at J; junction bases unmatched: 3. The DNA for the CDR3 is TGTGCCAGCAGCCGACTAGCCGCCGGGGAGCTGTTTTTT. Its translation is CASSRLAAGELFF.